Following are 10 T cell receptor beta chains from one sample sequenced in a study of T cells after yellow fever vaccination. A single record per CDR3 protein comes from TCRdb applying MiXCR to the 5' RACE reads. The table lists some 420,000 distinct CDR3 sequences, 15% to 20% of them singletons. The material sequenced was PBMCs, taken before the yellow fever booster vaccination. These TCRs come from a man aged 18 to 29 who received the YFV17D yellow fever vaccine.

The chain joins TRBV29-1 to TRBJ1-2; the D gene is possibly TRBD1 (5 bases). This CDR3 spans 15 amino acids. Looked up from germline, CDR1 is SQVTM and CDR2 is ANQGSEA. V dropped 0 bases and J dropped 7 bases, with 18 bases sitting between them. For the CDR3, the DNA is TGCAGCGTTGAAGATCCCCTGATTCCTGGGGGTGGCTACACCTTC. Its translation is CSVEDPLIPGGGYTF.

CDR3 nucleotides: TGCGCCAGCAGCTCATTCACAGGGACGTCAACCGGGGAGCTGTTTTTT. Translated, it gives CASSSFTGTSTGELFF. The chain has TRBV5-1 and TRBJ2-2, with a possible D match to TRBD1 (6 bases). The CDR3 totals 16 residues. Trimming left V 3 bases short and J 5 bases short, with 17 bases between. The germline CDR1 and CDR2 sequences are SGHRS and YFSETQ.

This clonotype was detected a few times. This chain joins TRBV4-2 and TRBJ1-6; D unresolved. Germline V CDR1 and CDR2: LGHNA, YNFKEQ. Trimming pared 1 base from V and 8 bases from J, leaving 6 bases between. The CDR3 consists of 13 residues. DNA for the CDR3: TGTGCCAGCAGCCAAGGAGCCGATTCACCCCTCCACTTT. It encodes CASSQGADSPLHF.

This clonotype has only a few counts. This chain joins TRBV4-2 and TRBJ1-1; D is undetermined. V was clipped by 1 base and J by 4 bases, with 13 bases between them. The CDR3 sequence is 15 residues long. Germline V gene lookup returns CDR1 LGHNA and CDR2 YNFKEQ. The CDR3 is CASSQAPMGGTEAFF. The CDR3 nucleotides are TGTGCCAGCAGCCAAGCCCCGATGGGTGGCACTGAAGCTTTCTTT.

The chain joins TRBV29-1 to TRBJ2-5; D gene uncertain. CDR1 and CDR2 (germline): SQVTM, ANQGSEA. This CDR3 contains 12 residues. V was shortened by 2 bases and J by 2 bases, with 6 bases between the two germline ends. The CDR3 DNA sequence: TGCAGCGTTGAAAGGAATCAAGAGACCCAGTACTTC. The encoded protein is CSVERNQETQYF.

The V gene is TRBV5-5, the J gene TRBJ2-3; no reliable D call. V shed 8 bases and J shed 6 bases, with 19 bases lying between them. The CDR3 sequence is 14 residues long. Germline CDR1 and CDR2: SGHKS and YYEKEE (reference sequence). The CDR3, as DNA: TGTGCCAGTACGATAACTCCGGATTGGGATACGCAGTATTTT. Translated, it gives CASTITPDWDTQYF.

The genes are TRBV20-1 and TRBJ2-1, with TRBD2 matching 7 bases. The CDR3 runs 13 residues. The V segment lost 6 bases and the J segment 8 bases; nucleotides outside the gene matches: 10. From germline, CDR1 is DFQATT and CDR2 SNEGSKA (reference sequence). The CDR3 DNA follows: TGCAGTGCCAGAATGACTAGCTCCCATGAGCAGTTCTTC. Its translation: CSARMTSSHEQFF.

The J gene is TRBJ2-1, the V gene TRBV28; TRBD2 agrees at 11 bases. The CDR3 has 15 amino acids. Trimming at V came to 5 bases and at J to 5 bases, leaving 5 bases not matched to a gene. Per the germline V gene, CDR1 is MDHEN and CDR2 is SYDVKM. This chain's CDR3 is CASSTGTSGNNEQFF. The CDR3 coding sequence is TGTGCCAGCAGTACCGGGACTAGCGGAAACAATGAGCAGTTCTTC.

This clonotype was observed a few times. The J gene is TRBJ1-1, the V gene TRBV18; possible D gene TRBD1, 6 bases. V dropped 5 bases and J dropped 7 bases, with 17 bases sitting between them. The CDR3 runs to 14 residues. Germline CDR1 KGHSH, CDR2 LQKENI. The CDR3 bases are TGTGCCAGCTCATCGGACAGTTGGGCGATTGAAGCTTTCTTT. Residues: CASSSDSWAIEAFF.

The chain links TRBV7-2 to TRBJ2-3; maybe TRBD1 (7 bases). Per the germline V gene, CDR1 is SGHTA and CDR2 is FQGNSA. The CDR3 loop spans 15 amino acids. Between the trimmed V and J ends, which lost 4 bases and 1 base, there was a span of 12 bases. In DNA form, the CDR3 reads TGTGCCAGCAGCTCGGACAGGAGGGGCACAGATACGCAGTATTTT. It yields the protein CASSSDRRGTDTQYF.